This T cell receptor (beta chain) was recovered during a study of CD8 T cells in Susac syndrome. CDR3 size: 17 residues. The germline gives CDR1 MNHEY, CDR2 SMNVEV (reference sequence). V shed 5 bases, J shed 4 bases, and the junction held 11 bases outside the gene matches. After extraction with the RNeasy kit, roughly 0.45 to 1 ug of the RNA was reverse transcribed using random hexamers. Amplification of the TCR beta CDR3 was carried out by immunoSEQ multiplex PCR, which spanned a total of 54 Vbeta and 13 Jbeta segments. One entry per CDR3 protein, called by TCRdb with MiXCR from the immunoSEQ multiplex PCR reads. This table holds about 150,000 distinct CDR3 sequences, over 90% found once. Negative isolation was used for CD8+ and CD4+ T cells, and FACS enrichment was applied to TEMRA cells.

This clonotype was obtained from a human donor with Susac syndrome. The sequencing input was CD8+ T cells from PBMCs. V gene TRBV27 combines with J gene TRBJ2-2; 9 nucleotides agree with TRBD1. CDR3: CASSLSSGTGLTGELFF. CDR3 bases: TGTGCCAGCAGTCTCTCATCCGGGACAGGGCTCACCGGGGAGCTGTTTTTT.